This passage covers 28 T cell receptor beta chains from one sample sequenced in a study of regulatory T cells in long-lasting Graves disease. Construction of TCR beta libraries relied on iRepertoire HTBI primers and on Arm-PCR targeting CDR3 regions. TCRdb re-called the multiplex PCR reads through MiXCR, storing one row per CDR3 protein. The sample holds 400,000 to 500,000 distinct CDR3 sequences; approximately 15% are singletons and the top ten take under 20%. Time point denoted: newly diagnosed GD, antithyroid drugs for less than 3 months. The TCR library used RNA extracted from PBMCs. The same sample was also used in a study of T cells in Graves' hyperthyroidism and ophthalmopathy.

This specimen was peripheral blood mononuclear cells (PBMCs), taken at new diagnosis, from a patient treated with antithyroid drugs. These receptors came from a woman aged 50 to 65 with Graves disease.

This clonotype came up a few times. The chain is built from TRBV6-1 and TRBJ2-5, with D tentatively TRBD1 (6 bases). Germline V gene sequence: CDR1 MNHNS, CDR2 SASEGT. V was pared by 6 bases and J by 0 bases, with 14 bases between. This CDR3 has 15 amino acids. The CDR3 loop is CASSFRGYNQETQYF. CDR3 DNA sequence: TGTGCCAGCAGCTTCAGGGGTTACAACCAAGAGACCCAGTACTTC.

V and J are TRBV5-1 and TRBJ1-1; 7 nucleotides match TRBD1. Germline assignment: CDR1 SGHRS and CDR2 YFSETQ. The V segment lost 0 bases and the J segment 0 bases; nucleotides outside the gene matches: 5. CDR3 length: 16 residues. The CDR3 region is CASSLEGQTMNTEAFF. The DNA of the CDR3 is TGCGCCAGCAGCTTGGAGGGACAGACCATGAACACTGAAGCTTTCTTT.

This clonotype was counted between two and nine times. The J gene is TRBJ2-7, the V gene TRBV20-1; the D gene is possibly TRBD1 (6 bases). The CDR3 is 14 amino acids. In germline, CDR1 is DFQATT, CDR2 SNEGSKA (reference sequence). The V gene lost 6 bases and the J gene lost 3 bases, with 18 bases spanning the gap. The CDR3 sequence: CSAEPGQNYYEQYF. The DNA of the CDR3 is TGCAGTGCGGAACCGGGACAAAACTACTACGAGCAGTACTTC.

Points on this clonotype: This could be a read error, since a much larger clone is one nucleotide away. The chain couples TRBV13 to TRBJ2-5, with 11 bases that match TRBD2. Germline V gives CDR1 PRHDT, CDR2 FYEKMQ (reference sequence). The CDR3 has 15 residues. The CDR3 region is CASSSPTSGIETQHF. The CDR3 nucleotides read TGTGCCAGCAGCTCCCCGACTAGCGGGATAGAGACCCAGCACTTC.

This clonotype was counted ten times or more. This chain joins TRBV19 and TRBJ1-1; D may be TRBD1 (5 bases). The CDR3 spans 14 residues. The germline V gene encodes CDR1 LNHDA and CDR2 SQIVND (reference sequence). Trimming removed 3 bases at V and 1 base at J, with 9 bases between. Written as DNA, the CDR3 is TGTGCCAGTAGTATGGGGCACTCGAACACTGAAGCTTTCTTT. Its translation is CASSMGHSNTEAFF.

This clonotype came up a few times. The rearrangement uses TRBV20-1 and TRBJ2-2; tentatively, D is TRBD1 (5 bases). Germline V CDR1 and CDR2: DFQATT, SNEGSKA (reference sequence). The V gene lost 2 bases and the J gene lost 2 bases, with 15 bases spanning the gap. The CDR3 is 16 amino acids. CDR3 in amino acids: CSARPIGAINTGELFF. As DNA, the CDR3 is TGCAGTGCTAGACCCATTGGGGCTATAAACACCGGGGAGCTGTTTTTT.

The chain couples TRBV6-1 to TRBJ2-5, with 11 bases fitting TRBD2. With V trimmed by 6 bases and J by 3 bases, 3 bases remained unmatched. CDR3 length: 14 amino acids. In germline, CDR1 is MNHNS, CDR2 SASEGT. The CDR3 nucleotides are TGTGCCAGCAGACTAGCGGGGGAGAAAGAGACCCAGTACTTC. Its protein is CASRLAGEKETQYF.

There are many counts of this clonotype. The chain joins TRBV3-1 to TRBJ2-1, with D maybe TRBD2 (7 bases). Trimming removed 0 bases at V and 4 bases at J, with 16 bases between. Looked up from germline, CDR1 is LGHDT and CDR2 is YNNKEL (reference sequence). The CDR3 runs to 17 residues. The CDR3 DNA is TGTGCCAGCAGCCAAGACTGGGGGCGGGAGACGTACAATGAGCAGTTCTTC. Encoded protein: CASSQDWGRETYNEQFF.

The V and J genes are TRBV20-1 and TRBJ2-3, with TRBD2 matching over 10 bases. Germline CDR1 and CDR2: DFQATT and SNEGSKA (reference sequence). The V segment lost 5 bases and the J segment 4 bases; nucleotides outside the gene matches: 12. This CDR3 contains 16 residues. The CDR3 nucleotides are TGCAGTGCTGATTCGGGCCTAGCGGGAGTTGCAGATACGCAGTATTTT. Translation: CSADSGLAGVADTQYF.

The chain is built from TRBV6-2 or TRBV6-3 and TRBJ1-5, with 7 bases matching TRBD1. CDR3 length equals 14 residues. Germline assignment: CDR1 MNHEY and CDR2 SVGEGT. V dropped 4 bases and J dropped 3; count of bases not matched to a gene: 3. The CDR3 DNA reads as TGTGCCAGCAGTTCCAAGGGGGCCAATCAGCCCCAGCATTTT. Translating gives CASSSKGANQPQHF.

This chain joins TRBV4-1 and TRBJ1-2, with a weak D call TRBD1 (5 bases). This CDR3 is built from 16 residues. Trimming left V 0 bases short and J 0 bases short, with 11 bases between. The germline gives CDR1 MGHRA, CDR2 YSYEKL. The CDR3 sequence: CASSQEPTGTNYGYTF. As DNA, the CDR3 is TGCGCCAGCAGCCAAGAACCAACAGGAACTAACTATGGCTACACCTTC.

This clonotype came up many times. CDR3 loop: CASSPSSLAGGETGELFF. The CDR3 nucleotides are TGTGCCAGCAGCCCGAGCTCTCTAGCGGGAGGAGAAACCGGGGAGCTGTTTTTT. The V and J genes are TRBV7-6 and TRBJ2-2, with 11 nucleotides matching TRBD2. Germline V CDR1 and CDR2: SGHVS, FNYEAQ. The CDR3 length is 18 residues. V dropped 5 bases and J dropped 5; count of bases not matched to a gene: 13.

In this sample, this clonotype turned up a few times. This chain connects TRBV19 to TRBJ1-4; TRBD1 agrees at 8 bases. The CDR3 consists of 13 residues. CDR1 LNHDA and CDR2 SQIVND come from the germline V gene (reference sequence). V lost 6 bases, J lost 7 bases, and 4 bases stayed unmatched. CDR3 sequence reads: CASSRGTGEKLFF. Here the CDR3 DNA reads TGTGCCAGTAGCCGGGGGACAGGTGAAAAACTGTTTTTT.

Turning to this clonotype: This may be a read error, as it is one base from a much larger clone. The rearrangement uses TRBV6-2 or TRBV6-3 and TRBJ2-3; TRBD2 aligns across 12 bases. The CDR3 is 16 amino acids. V trimming: 10 bases; J trimming: 5 bases; junction bases outside the gene matches: 13. Per the germline V gene, CDR1 is MNHEY and CDR2 is SVGEGT. The CDR3 sequence is CATTRTSGTRGDTQYF. The CDR3, as DNA: TGTGCCACCACCCGGACTAGCGGGACCCGGGGAGATACGCAGTATTTT.

This clonotype was counted at least ten times. V and J are TRBV11-2 and TRBJ2-1, with no clear D. V lost 6 bases, J lost 4 bases, and 16 bases lay in between. CDR1 and CDR2 (germline): SGHAT, FQNNGV. The CDR3 is 15 amino acids. The DNA for the CDR3 is TGTGCCAGCAGGGTTATTTCTGGGTATTACAATGAGCAGTTCTTC. The encoded protein is CASRVISGYYNEQFF.

At least ten counts were recorded for this clonotype. This sequence joins TRBV19 and TRBJ1-1; TRBD1 might be the D (6 bases). Germline V gene sequence: CDR1 LNHDA, CDR2 SQIVND (reference sequence). The germline V and J ends were trimmed by 6 bases and 7 bases, with 15 bases remaining between them. CDR3 length: 13 residues. The CDR3 sequence: CASSATGPSEAFF. DNA of the CDR3: TGTGCCAGTAGCGCCACAGGGCCCAGTGAAGCTTTCTTT.

This clonotype appeared many times. This chain joins TRBV12-3 or TRBV12-4 and TRBJ1-2; D uncertain. V gave up 6 bases and J gave up 4 bases, with 12 bases separating them. CDR3 size: 13 residues. CDR3 nucleotides: TGTGCCAGCAGCTCGGGGTTAAGCTATGGCTACACCTTC. Its protein is CASSSGLSYGYTF.

The table lists this clonotype with many counts. The chain has TRBV5-1 and TRBJ2-2; 9 bases match TRBD1. Germline V CDR1 and CDR2: SGHRS, YFSETQ. V dropped 0 bases and J dropped 1; count of bases not matched to a gene: 4. The CDR3 runs to 17 residues. CDR3 in amino acids: CASSLAGTGQNTGELFF. CDR3 coding DNA: TGCGCCAGCAGCTTGGCCGGGACAGGGCAGAACACCGGGGAGCTGTTTTTT.

This clonotype was seen repeatedly, ten times or more. The chain uses TRBV28 and TRBJ1-1, with a tentative D call TRBD1 (6 bases). Germline assignment: CDR1 MDHEN and CDR2 SYDVKM. Deletions cut 4 bases from V and 7 bases from J, with 13 bases between. The CDR3 consists of 13 residues. The CDR3 DNA reads TGTGCCAGCAGTTACAGGGAAGACGGTGAAGCTTTCTTT. This sequence encodes CASSYREDGEAFF.

This clonotype appeared a few times. This sequence joins TRBV30 and TRBJ1-5, with 8 bases identical to TRBD1. The CDR3 length is 15 residues. V gave up 3 bases and J gave up 4 bases; unmatched junction bases: 8. The germline CDR1 and CDR2 sequences are GTSNPN and SVGIG (reference sequence). CDR3 in amino acids: CAWSPGQGGNQPQHF. For the CDR3, the DNA is TGTGCCTGGAGCCCAGGACAGGGAGGGAATCAGCCCCAGCATTTT.

This clonotype was picked up a small number of times. The chain recombines TRBV3-1 with TRBJ1-1, with 7 bases identical to TRBD1. V was pared by 7 bases and J by 1 base, with 6 bases of the junction left unmatched. Germline CDR1 is LGHDT and CDR2 is YNNKEL (reference sequence). This CDR3 comprises 14 residues. CDR3 bases: TGTGCCAGCACCCTATCAGGGGGGAACACTGAAGCTTTCTTT. Amino acids: CASTLSGGNTEAFF.

This clonotype has ten or more counts. The chain combines TRBV6-5 with TRBJ1-1; perhaps TRBD1 as D (5 bases). Germline CDR1 reads MNHEY; CDR2 reads SVGAGI. This CDR3 region has 15 residues. With 2 bases removed from V and 5 bases from J, the gap between germline ends came to 15 bases. The CDR3 DNA is TGTGCCAGCAGTTACGGGGGGGGGGATGTTACTGAAGCTTTCTTT. Its translation: CASSYGGGDVTEAFF.

The chain combines TRBV5-1 with TRBJ2-1, with 8 bases lining up with TRBD1. J gave up 4 bases and V 5 bases, and 5 bases lay outside the gene matches. This CDR3 has 14 residues. Germline CDR1 is SGHRS and CDR2 is YFSETQ. The CDR3 loop reads CASRNGTGYNEQFF. CDR3 nucleotides: TGCGCCAGCAGGAACGGGACAGGTTACAATGAGCAGTTCTTC.

This clonotype was observed a few times. The chain employs TRBV3-1 and TRBJ2-3; 7 bases fit TRBD2. Per the germline V gene, CDR1 is LGHDT and CDR2 is YNNKEL (reference sequence). V shed 2 bases, J shed 4 bases, and the junction held 15 bases outside the gene matches. The CDR3 covers 18 residues. CDR3 nucleotides: TGTGCCAGCAGCCAATACGATGGAAGGGAGGGGTTTGCAGATACGCAGTATTTT. Translation: CASSQYDGREGFADTQYF.

This clonotype was observed many times. This chain connects TRBV27 to TRBJ2-3, with D unresolved. V lost 0 bases and J 2 bases, leaving 6 bases between the germline ends. From germline, CDR1 is MNHEY and CDR2 SMNVEV (reference sequence). The CDR3 length is 14 residues. CDR3 DNA: TGTGCCAGCAGTTTATCCAGCAACACAGATACGCAGTATTTT. Protein product: CASSLSSNTDTQYF.

The chain employs TRBV12-3 or TRBV12-4 and TRBJ2-1; possible D gene TRBD2, 5 bases. V lost 8 bases and J lost 5, with 22 bases in between. This CDR3 comprises 16 residues. CDR3 protein: CASGPHGETSHNEQFF. As DNA, the CDR3 is TGTGCCAGCGGACCACATGGGGAGACTTCTCACAATGAGCAGTTCTTC.

The rearrangement joins TRBV12-3 or TRBV12-4 to TRBJ2-1; 7 bases are a match to TRBD1. The CDR3 covers 13 residues. J was trimmed by 7 bases and V by 5 bases; bases with no gene match: 5. The CDR3 DNA sequence: TGTGCCAGCAGTAGACAGGGTCCGAATGAGCAGTTCTTC. Translated, it gives CASSRQGPNEQFF.

This clonotype was seen ten or more times. The chain recombines TRBV11-2 with TRBJ1-1; TRBD1 is a possible D gene (6 bases). Germline assignment: CDR1 SGHAT and CDR2 FQNNGV. V was trimmed by 5 bases and J by 5 bases, leaving 15 bases between them. The CDR3 runs to 14 residues. CDR3 nucleotide sequence: TGTGCCAGCAGCAAGGCGGCAGGGGCGACTGAAGCTTTCTTT. This translates into CASSKAAGATEAFF.